This TCR beta chain was sequenced in a study of monozygotic twins with inflammatory bowel disease. Points from the study as a whole: Added variability in patient repertoires may stem from differing immunosuppressive treatments.

In germline, CDR1 is SGDLS, CDR2 YYNGEE. The CDR3 extends over 15 amino acids. The template-switching step introduced UMIs that carried a 6-nucleotide sample barcode. Each of TCRalpha and TCRbeta cDNA went through two nested PCRs, lasting around 15 and 9 cycles. Reanalyzing the 5' RACE reads, TCRdb keeps one entry per CDR3 protein, without DNA. This sample's table reports fewer than 550,000 distinct CDR3 sequences. Concerning this clonotype itself: Its antigen remains unknown.

Investigators extracted total RNA from whole blood and did not sort T cells. The clonotype comes from a human donor with ulcerative colitis or Crohn's disease, or a healthy co-twin of an affected twin (not recorded which). The sequenced sample was blood. V is TRBV9 and J is TRBJ2-5; the TCRdb D gene call, TRBD1, has no DNA to confirm it. CDR3 region: CASSVDGRDRETQYF.